This TCR beta chain was identified in a study of blood T cell repertoires in COVID-19. In the study overall: Italy, Spain and the United States were the sources of the convalescent and acute COVID-19 samples. In each case, the material was cDNA or gDNA derived from T cells, B-cell-depleted T cells, or PBMCs.

The CDR3 contains 18 residues. Losses at the gene ends were 8 bases for V and 4 bases for J; bases not matched to a gene: 20. Germline V lookup: CDR1 SNHLY, CDR2 FYNNEI. In the original processing: Counts of nucleated cells, estimated from reference gene primer amplification, were obtained. Some clones are missing from TCRdb's copy, which holds only in-frame ones; the method was immunoSEQ multiplex PCR. V and J calls and clone size are given by that table; D and trimming were obtained from the DNA. The table lists under 25,000 clones, 70% to 90% of them singletons. This clonotype originated in a human donor with active COVID-19. The donor label of this sample is uncertain. The specimen was peripheral blood. The gene calls are TRBV2 and TRBJ2-5, with 9 bases identical to TRBD2. CDR3 protein: CASLTGAGSGRLRETQYF. CDR3 bases: TGTGCCAGCCTTACAGGGGCGGGAAGCGGGAGGCTCAGAGAGACCCAGTACTTC.